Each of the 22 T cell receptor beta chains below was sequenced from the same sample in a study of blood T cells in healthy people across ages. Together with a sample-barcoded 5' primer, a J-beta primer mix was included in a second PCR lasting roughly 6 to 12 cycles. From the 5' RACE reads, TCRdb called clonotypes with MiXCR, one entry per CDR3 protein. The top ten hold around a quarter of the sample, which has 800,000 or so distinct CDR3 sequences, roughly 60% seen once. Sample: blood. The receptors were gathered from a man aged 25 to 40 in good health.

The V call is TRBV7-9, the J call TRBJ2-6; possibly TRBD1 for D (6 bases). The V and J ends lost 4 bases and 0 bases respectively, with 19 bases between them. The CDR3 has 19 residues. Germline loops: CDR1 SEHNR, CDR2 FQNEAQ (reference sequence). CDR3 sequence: CASSYPIRGQSSGANVLTF. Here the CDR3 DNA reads TGTGCCAGCAGCTACCCTATCAGGGGCCAGAGCTCTGGGGCCAACGTCCTGACTTTC.

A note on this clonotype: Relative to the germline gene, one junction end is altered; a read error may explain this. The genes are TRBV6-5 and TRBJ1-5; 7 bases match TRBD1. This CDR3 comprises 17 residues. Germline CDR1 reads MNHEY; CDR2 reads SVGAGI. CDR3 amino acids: CASSSTTGQSINQPQHF. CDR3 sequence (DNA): TGTGCCAGTAGTTCGACAACGGGACAGTCGATCAATCAGCCCCAGCATTTT.

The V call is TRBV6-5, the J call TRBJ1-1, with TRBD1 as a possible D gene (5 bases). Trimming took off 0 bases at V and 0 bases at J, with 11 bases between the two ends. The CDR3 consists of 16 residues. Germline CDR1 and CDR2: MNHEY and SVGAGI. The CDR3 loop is CASSYSGPEVNTEAFF. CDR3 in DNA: TGTGCCAGCAGTTACTCGGGGCCAGAGGTGAACACTGAAGCTTTCTTT.

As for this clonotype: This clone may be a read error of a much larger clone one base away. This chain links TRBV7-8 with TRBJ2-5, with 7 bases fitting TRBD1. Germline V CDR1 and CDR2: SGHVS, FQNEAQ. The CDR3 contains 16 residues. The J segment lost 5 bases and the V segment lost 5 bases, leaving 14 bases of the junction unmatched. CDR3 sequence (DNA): TGTGCCAGCAGCAAAAGACAGGGCTTGGACGTCGAGACCCAGTACTTC. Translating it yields CASSKRQGLDVETQYF.

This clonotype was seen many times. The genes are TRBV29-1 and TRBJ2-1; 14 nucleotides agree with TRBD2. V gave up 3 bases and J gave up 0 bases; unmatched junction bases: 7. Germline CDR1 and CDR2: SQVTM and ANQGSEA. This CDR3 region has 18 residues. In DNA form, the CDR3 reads TGCAGCGTTGATGGACTAGCGGGGGGCTTGAGCTCCTACAATGAGCAGTTCTTC. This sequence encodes CSVDGLAGGLSSYNEQFF.

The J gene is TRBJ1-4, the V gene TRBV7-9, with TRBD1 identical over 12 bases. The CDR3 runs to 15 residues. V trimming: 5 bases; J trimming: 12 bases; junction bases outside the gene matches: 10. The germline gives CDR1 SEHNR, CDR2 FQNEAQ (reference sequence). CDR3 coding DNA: TGTGCCAGCAGCACCCGGGACAGGGGGCCCCGGGAACTGTTTTTT. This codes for CASSTRDRGPRELFF.

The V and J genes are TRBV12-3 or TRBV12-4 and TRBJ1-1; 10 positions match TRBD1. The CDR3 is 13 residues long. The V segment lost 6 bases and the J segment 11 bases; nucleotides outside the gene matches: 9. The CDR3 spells CASSLDRGLNAFF. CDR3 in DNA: TGTGCCAGCAGCCTTGACAGGGGGCTGAACGCTTTCTTT.

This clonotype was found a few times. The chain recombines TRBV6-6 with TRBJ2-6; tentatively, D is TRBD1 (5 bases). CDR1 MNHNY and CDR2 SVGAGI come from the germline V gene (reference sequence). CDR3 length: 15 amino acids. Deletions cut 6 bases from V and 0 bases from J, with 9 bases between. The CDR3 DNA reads TGTGCCAGCAGGTATCAGGGCTCTGGGGCCAACGTCCTGACTTTC. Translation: CASRYQGSGANVLTF.

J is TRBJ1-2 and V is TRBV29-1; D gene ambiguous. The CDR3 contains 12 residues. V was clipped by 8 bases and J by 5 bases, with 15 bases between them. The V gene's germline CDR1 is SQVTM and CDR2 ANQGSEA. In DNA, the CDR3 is TGCAGCACGAGACACCTTTTGTATGGCTACACCTTC. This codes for CSTRHLLYGYTF. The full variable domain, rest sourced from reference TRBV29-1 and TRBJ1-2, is SAVISQKPSRDICQRGTSLTIQCQVDSQVTMMFWYRQQPGQSLTLIATANQGSEATYESGFVIDKFPISRPNLTFSTLTVSNMSPEDSSIYLCSTRHLLYGYTFGSGTRLTVV.

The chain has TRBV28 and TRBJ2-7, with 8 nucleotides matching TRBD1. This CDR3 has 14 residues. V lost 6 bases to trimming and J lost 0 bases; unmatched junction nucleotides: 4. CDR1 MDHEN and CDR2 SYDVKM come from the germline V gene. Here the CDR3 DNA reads TGTGCCAGCAGAGGGACAGGCGCCTCCTACGAGCAGTACTTC. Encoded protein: CASRGTGASYEQYF.

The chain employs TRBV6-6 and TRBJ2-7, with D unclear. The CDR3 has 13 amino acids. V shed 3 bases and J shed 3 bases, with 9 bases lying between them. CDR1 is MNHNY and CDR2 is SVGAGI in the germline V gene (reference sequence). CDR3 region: CASSYEPSYEQYF. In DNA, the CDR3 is TGTGCCAGCAGTTATGAACCGAGCTACGAGCAGTACTTC.

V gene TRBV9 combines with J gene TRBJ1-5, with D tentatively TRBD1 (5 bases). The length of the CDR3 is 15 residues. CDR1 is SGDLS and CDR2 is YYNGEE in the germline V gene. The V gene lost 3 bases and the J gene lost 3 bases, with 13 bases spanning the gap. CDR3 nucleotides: TGTGCCAGCAGCGCCGACAGTGGGCCCAATCAGCCCCAGCATTTT. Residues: CASSADSGPNQPQHF. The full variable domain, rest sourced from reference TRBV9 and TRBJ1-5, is DSGVTQTPKHLITATGQRVTLRCSPRSGDLSVYWYQQSLDQGLQFLIQYYNGEERAKGNILERFSAQQFPDLHSELNLSSLELGDSALYFCASSADSGPNQPQHFGDGTRLSIL.

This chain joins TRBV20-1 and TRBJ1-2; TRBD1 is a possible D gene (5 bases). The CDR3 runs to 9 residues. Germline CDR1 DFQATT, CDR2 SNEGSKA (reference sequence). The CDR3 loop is CRGPYGYTF. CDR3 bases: TGCAGGGGGCCCTATGGCTACACCTTC.

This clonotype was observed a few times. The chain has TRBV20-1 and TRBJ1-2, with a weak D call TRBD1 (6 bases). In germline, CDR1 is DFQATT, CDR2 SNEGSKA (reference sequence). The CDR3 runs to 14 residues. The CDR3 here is CSLSGGASGYGYTF. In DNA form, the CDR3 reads TGCAGCCTTTCGGGGGGGGCGAGTGGCTATGGCTACACCTTC.

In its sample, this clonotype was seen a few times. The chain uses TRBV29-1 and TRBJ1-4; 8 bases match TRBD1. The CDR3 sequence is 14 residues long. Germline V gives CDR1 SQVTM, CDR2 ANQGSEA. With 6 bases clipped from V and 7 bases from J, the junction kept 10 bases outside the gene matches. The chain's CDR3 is CSVVDRGRSEKLFF. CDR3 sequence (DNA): TGCAGCGTCGTCGACAGGGGACGGAGTGAAAAACTGTTTTTT. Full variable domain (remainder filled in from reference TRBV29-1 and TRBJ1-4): SAVISQKPSRDICQRGTSLTIQCQVDSQVTMMFWYRQQPGQSLTLIATANQGSEATYESGFVIDKFPISRPNLTFSTLTVSNMSPEDSSIYLCSVVDRGRSEKLFFGSGTQLSVL.

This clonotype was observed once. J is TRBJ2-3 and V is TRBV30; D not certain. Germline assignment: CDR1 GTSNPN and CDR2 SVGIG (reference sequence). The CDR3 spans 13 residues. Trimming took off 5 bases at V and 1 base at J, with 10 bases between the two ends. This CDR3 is CAWLRRGTDTQYF. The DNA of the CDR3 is TGTGCCTGGCTACGCCGGGGCACAGATACGCAGTATTTT.

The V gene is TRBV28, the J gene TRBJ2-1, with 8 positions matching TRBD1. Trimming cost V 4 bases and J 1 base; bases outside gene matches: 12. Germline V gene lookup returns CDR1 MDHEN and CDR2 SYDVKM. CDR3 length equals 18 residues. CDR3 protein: CASSSPPKTGESYNEQFF. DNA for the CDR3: TGTGCCAGCAGTTCGCCTCCCAAGACAGGGGAATCCTACAATGAGCAGTTCTTC.

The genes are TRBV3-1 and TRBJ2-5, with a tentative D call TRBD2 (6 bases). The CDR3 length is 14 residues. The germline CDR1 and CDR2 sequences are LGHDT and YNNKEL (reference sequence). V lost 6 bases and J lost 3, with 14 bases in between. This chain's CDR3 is CASRDERVEETQYF. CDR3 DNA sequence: TGTGCCAGCAGGGACGAGCGGGTTGAAGAGACCCAGTACTTC.

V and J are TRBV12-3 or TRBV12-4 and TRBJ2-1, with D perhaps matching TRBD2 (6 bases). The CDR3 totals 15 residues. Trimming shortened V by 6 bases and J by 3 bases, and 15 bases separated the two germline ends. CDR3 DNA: TGTGCCAGCAGGTTGGGTGGGGGGTTCTACAATGAGCAGTTCTTC. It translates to CASRLGGGFYNEQFF.

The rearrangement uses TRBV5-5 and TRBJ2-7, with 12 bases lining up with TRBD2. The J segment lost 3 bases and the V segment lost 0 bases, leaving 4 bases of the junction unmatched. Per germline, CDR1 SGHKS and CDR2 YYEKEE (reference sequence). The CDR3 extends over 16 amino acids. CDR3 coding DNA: TGTGCCAGCAGCTTGGGGCTAGCGGGGGGGTACTACGAGCAGTACTTC. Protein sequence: CASSLGLAGGYYEQYF.

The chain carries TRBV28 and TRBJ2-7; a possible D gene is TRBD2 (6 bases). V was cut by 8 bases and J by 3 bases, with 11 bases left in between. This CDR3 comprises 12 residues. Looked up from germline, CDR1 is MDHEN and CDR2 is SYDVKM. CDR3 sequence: CASAGRGYEQYF. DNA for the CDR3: TGTGCCAGCGCGGGGCGGGGCTACGAGCAGTACTTC.

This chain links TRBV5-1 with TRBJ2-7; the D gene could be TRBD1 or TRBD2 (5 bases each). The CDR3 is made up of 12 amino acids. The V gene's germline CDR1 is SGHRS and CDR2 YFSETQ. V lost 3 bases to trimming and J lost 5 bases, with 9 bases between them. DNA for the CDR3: TGCGCCAGCAGCTACGGGGCGGACGAGCAGTACTTC. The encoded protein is CASSYGADEQYF. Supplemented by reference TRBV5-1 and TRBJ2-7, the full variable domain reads KAGVTQTPRYLIKTRGQQVTLSCSPISGHRSVSWYQQTPGQGLQFLFEYFSETQRNKGNFPGRFSGRQFSNSRSEMNVSTLELGDSALYLCASSYGADEQYFGPGTRLTVT.